Listed here is a single TCR beta chain. Antigen: not known. This entry comes from a study of CD8 T cells in Susac syndrome. Random hexamers served to reverse transcribe roughly 0.5 to 1 ug RNA. One entry per CDR3 protein, called by TCRdb with MiXCR from the immunoSEQ multiplex PCR reads. The profile shows approximately 100,000 distinct CDR3 sequences, 92% of them singletons. Germline assignment: CDR1 WSHSY and CDR2 SAAADI. V gave up 6 bases and J gave up 2 bases; unmatched junction bases: 8. The CDR3 has 16 amino acids. The study's findings and limits: The study conceded that its TCR sequencing and HLA analysis involved relatively few individuals.

This clonotype was obtained from a human donor in good health. The gene calls are TRBV10-2 and TRBJ2-2; the match to TRBD2 covers 8 bases. The sample was CD4+ T cells from PBMCs. The CDR3 loop reads CASRPSGGLNTGELFF. The CDR3 region has the DNA TGCGCCAGCAGGCCGAGCGGGGGACTCAACACCGGGGAGCTGTTTTTT.